This entry concerns a single TCR beta chain. The data originate from a study of blood T cell repertoires in COVID-19. At the level of the study: Nucleic acid was either cDNA or gDNA, and it came from T cells, B-cell-depleted T cells, or PBMCs.

Only in-frame clones appear in the TCRdb table, and some are missing; sequencing was by immunoSEQ multiplex PCR. Of roughly 150,000 clones in the sample, 75% to 90% were seen once. CDR3 length equals 16 residues. Germline values: CDR1 SGHRS, CDR2 YFSETQ. Trimming removed 0 bases from V and 4 bases from J, with 14 bases in between. This chain connects TRBV5-1 to TRBJ1-3; D remains unclear. Sequencing was carried out using PBMCs or T cells enriched from blood (not recorded which). This TCR came from a man aged 70-80 years who had been exposed to COVID-19. CDR3 DNA sequence: TGCGCCAGCAGCTTGGGACGGTCCCGGGAGGGAAACACCATATATTTT. Translating gives CASSLGRSREGNTIYF.